The 9 T cell receptor beta chains given below trace back to one sample, sequenced in a study of blood T cell repertoires in COVID-19. The protocol was immunoSEQ multiplex PCR, while the TCRdb copy is restricted to in-frame clones and leaves out a portion. The repertoire consists of about 120,000 clones, with approximately 85% occurring once and the leading ten covering approximately 10%. The sample was peripheral blood. The origin of the receptors is a man aged 80 or over with acute or convalescent COVID-19.

This clone was seen once. CDR3 sequence reads: CASRIEGARRNTEAFF. The CDR3 DNA is TGTGCCAGCAGGATCGAGGGGGCGAGACGGAACACTGAAGCTTTCTTT. The chain carries TRBV5-6 and TRBJ1-1, with 7 bases matching TRBD1. The CDR3 sequence is 16 residues long. Trimming removed 5 bases from V and 1 base from J; junction bases left unmatched: 11. Germline V gives CDR1 SGHDT, CDR2 YYEEEE. The entire variable domain, with the rest obtained from reference TRBV5-6 and TRBJ1-1, is as follows: DAGVTQSPTHLIKTRGQQVTLRCSPKSGHDTVSWYQQALGQGPQFIFQYYEEEERQRGNFPDRFSGHQFPNYSSELNVNALLLGDSALYLCASRIEGARRNTEAFFGQGTRLTVV.

V gene TRBV6-5 combines with J gene TRBJ1-2; 7 bases align to TRBD1. V lost 0 bases to trimming and J lost 8 bases; unmatched junction nucleotides: 6. There are 14 residues in the CDR3. CDR1 and CDR2 (germline): MNHEY, SVGAGI. CDR3 DNA: TGTGCCAGCAGTTACTCGGGGGACAGCAGGGGCTACACCTTC. This codes for CASSYSGDSRGYTF.

The rearrangement links TRBV6-5 to TRBJ1-1, with 7 bases lining up with TRBD1. Germline V lookup: CDR1 MNHEY, CDR2 SVGAGI. The J segment lost 1 base and the V segment lost 6 bases, leaving 5 bases of the junction unmatched. The CDR3 loop spans 14 amino acids. CDR3 coding DNA: TGTGCCAGCAGCGAGGGGGCCGGGAACACTGAAGCTTTCTTT. It yields the protein CASSEGAGNTEAFF.

The rearrangement joins TRBV19 to TRBJ1-5; 8 positions match TRBD1. Germline V gives CDR1 LNHDA, CDR2 SQIVND (reference sequence). The CDR3 runs to 15 residues. The V segment lost 6 bases and the J segment 2 bases; nucleotides outside the gene matches: 6. CDR3 bases: TGTGCCAGTAGCTCCCCAGGGGGCGGCAATCAGCCCCAGCATTTT. This translates into CASSSPGGGNQPQHF. Complete variable domain (other parts from reference TRBV19 and TRBJ1-5): DGGITQSPKYLFRKEGQNVTLSCEQNLNHDAMYWYRQDPGQGLRLIYYSQIVNDFQKGDIAEGYSVSREKKESFPLTVTSAQKNPTAFYLCASSSPGGGNQPQHFGDGTRLSIL.

This sequence joins TRBV11-2 and TRBJ1-1; D gene uncertain. The V end was cut by 1 base, the J end by 4 bases, with 13 bases between. Germline assignment: CDR1 SGHAT and CDR2 FQNNGV. The CDR3 consists of 15 residues. DNA of the CDR3: TGTGCCAGCAGCTTAGCCATGCCGATCGGCACTGAAGCTTTCTTT. Amino acid sequence: CASSLAMPIGTEAFF.

This sequence joins TRBV7-2 and TRBJ2-5; D gene unclear. V lost 8 bases and J 3 bases, leaving 10 bases between the germline ends. CDR1 SGHTA and CDR2 FQGNSA come from the germline V gene. The CDR3 totals 12 residues. The CDR3 DNA is TGTGCCAGCGGGCAAACAAAAGAGACCCAGTACTTC. Protein sequence: CASGQTKETQYF.

The chain uses TRBV11-1 and TRBJ2-1; tentatively, D is TRBD1 (5 bases). The CDR3 contains 13 residues. V was trimmed by 1 base and J by 6 bases, leaving 7 bases between them. Germline CDR1 is SGHAT and CDR2 is FQDESV (reference sequence). The CDR3 protein is CASSLGGANEQFF. In DNA form, the CDR3 reads TGTGCCAGCAGCTTAGGTGGGGCCAATGAGCAGTTCTTC.

This chain connects TRBV4-2 to TRBJ1-2, with a tentative D call TRBD1 (5 bases). The ends were cut back, 0 bases at V and 4 bases at J, with 12 bases in the middle. The CDR3 extends over 15 amino acids. Germline CDR1 LGHNA, CDR2 YNFKEQ. In DNA form, the CDR3 reads TGTGCCAGCAGCCAAGATCTTCTGGGGGGCTATGGCTACACCTTC. It codes for CASSQDLLGGYGYTF.

In this sample, this clone turned up once. This chain links TRBV19 with TRBJ1-2; 7 bases are a match to TRBD1. Germline V gene data show CDR1 as LNHDA and CDR2 as SQIVND (reference sequence). The CDR3 extends over 15 amino acids. V trimming: 7 bases; J trimming: 2 bases; junction bases outside the gene matches: 10. This CDR3 is CASIQRQGRNYGYTF. The CDR3 DNA follows: TGTGCCAGTATCCAGAGACAGGGAAGGAACTATGGCTACACCTTC.